The 29 T cell receptor beta chains given below trace back to one sample, sequenced in a study of blood T cells in healthy people across ages. A second PCR, run for roughly 7 to 12 cycles, used a sample-barcoded 5' primer plus a J-beta primer mix. TCRdb re-called the 5' RACE reads with MiXCR, one entry per CDR3 protein. The repertoire consists of about 800,000 distinct CDR3 sequences, with around a quarter occurring once and the leading ten covering roughly 3.5%. This sample was also put to use in a study of T cells of mothers and their children.

Sequenced: blood. All receptors derive from a boy between 10 and 17 years old in good health.

This CDR3 is CASSPSLKGVGSPLHF. In nucleotides, the CDR3 is TGTGCCAGCAGCCCCTCCTTGAAGGGAGTTGGTTCACCCCTCCACTTT. This chain uses TRBV9 with TRBJ1-6; no definite D call. CDR3 length: 16 amino acids. V lost 4 bases and J lost 9, with 20 bases in between. CDR1 and CDR2 from the germline V gene are SGDLS and YYNGEE.

This clonotype was seen a few times. The junction departs from the called germline gene at one end, perhaps through a read error. This chain links TRBV7-9 with TRBJ1-2, with D unresolved. In germline, CDR1 is SEHNR, CDR2 FQNEAQ (reference sequence). This CDR3 spans 14 amino acids. The CDR3: CASSMGSGNYGCTF. CDR3 bases: TGTGCCAGCAGTATGGGCTCGGGGAACTATGGCTGCACCTTC. Filled out from reference TRBV7-9 and TRBJ1-2, the complete variable domain reads DTGVSQNPRHKITKRGQNVTFRCDPISEHNRLYWYRQTLGQGPEFLTYFQNEAQLEKSRLLSDRFSAERPKGSFSTLEIQRTEQGDSAMYLCASSMGSGNYGCTFGSGTRLTVV.

On this clonotype itself: The germline gene is not matched at one end of the junction; a read error may be the cause. The rearrangement uses TRBV27 and TRBJ2-1; D is undetermined. The germline V gene encodes CDR1 MNHEY and CDR2 SMNVEV (reference sequence). This CDR3 contains 14 residues. CDR3 residues: CASSLAPGYNEQFF. Written as DNA, the CDR3 is TGTGCCAGCAGTTTAGCTCCCGGTTACAATGAGCAATTCTTC.

This clonotype turned up a few times. The chain combines TRBV21-1 with TRBJ2-5; the tabulated D call, TRBD1, remains unverified against the DNA. TRBV21-1 is a pseudogene locus. The CDR3 runs to 15 residues. In nucleotides, the CDR3 is TGTGCCAGCAAAACCCAGGCGGCAGCGGTGGGGGAGCAGTACTTC. Translated: CASKTQAAAVGEQYF.

This clonotype came up a few times. The chain is built from TRBV20-1 and TRBJ2-1, with D possibly matching TRBD2 (6 bases). The CDR3 contains 16 residues. V was clipped by 0 bases and J by 10 bases, with 22 bases between them. CDR1 is DFQATT, CDR2 SNEGSKA, per germline (reference sequence). The CDR3, as DNA: TGCAGTGCTAGAGATTCTCGTCGGGACCCCGGAGGGGAGCAGTTCTTC. Translated: CSARDSRRDPGGEQFF.

This clonotype was counted only a few times. At one end, the junction sequence differs from germline, possibly due to a read error. This sequence joins TRBV4-3 and TRBJ2-5; tentative D call: TRBD1 (6 bases). The DNA end is more similar to TRBJ2-7, so the J call may be wrong. Germline CDR1 reads LGHNA; CDR2 reads YSLEER. This CDR3 region has 15 residues. This CDR3 reads CAGSPLGGSPYEQYF. CDR3 bases: TGCGCCGGCAGCCCCCTAGGGGGATCCCCCTACGAGCAGTACTTC.

The V and J genes are TRBV18 and TRBJ2-7, with unresolved D. With 6 bases removed from V and 5 bases from J, the gap between germline ends came to 17 bases. Germline-derived CDR1 and CDR2 are KGHSH and LQKENI. The CDR3 is 14 residues long. CDR3 nucleotide sequence: TGTGCCAGCTCCACCACTTCGGCGTCTGACGAGCAGTACTTC. Its protein is CASSTTSASDEQYF.

This clonotype showed up just a few times. V and J are TRBV27 and TRBJ2-5; 9 nucleotides agree with TRBD1. The DNA matches TRBJ2-7 better at its end, which makes the J call doubtful. Germline V gene sequence: CDR1 MNHEY, CDR2 SMNVEV (reference sequence). The CDR3 is 17 amino acids. In DNA, the CDR3 is TGTGCCAGCAGTTTATGGAGGGGGGGACAGGGCGACTACGAGCAGTACTTC. Translating gives CASSLWRGGQGDYEQYF.

V usage is TRBV20-1 and J usage is TRBJ2-7; D unresolved. Germline V gene sequence: CDR1 DFQATT, CDR2 SNEGSKA (reference sequence). V lost 5 bases and J lost 4, with 9 bases in between. The CDR3 extends over 11 amino acids. DNA for the CDR3: TGCAGTGCTCCGACCCCATACGAGCAGTACTTC. This translates into CSAPTPYEQYF.

This clonotype was observed a few times. The junction does not match germline at one end; this may be a read error. The chain has TRBV28 and TRBJ2-3, with TRBD2 as a possible D gene (5 bases). Per the germline V gene, CDR1 is MDHEN and CDR2 is SYDVKM. This CDR3 comprises 16 residues. CDR3 sequence: CAGSLSWRTSTDTQYF. Written as DNA, the CDR3 is TGTGCCGGCAGTTTATCTTGGCGGACTAGCACAGATACGCAGTATTTT.

V and J are TRBV28 and TRBJ1-4; D unclear. The CDR3 totals 14 residues. The ends were cut back, 3 bases at V and 5 bases at J, with 10 bases in the middle. Germline-derived CDR1 and CDR2 are MDHEN and SYDVKM. CDR3 in amino acids: CASSFFRGNEKLFF. The CDR3 DNA reads as TGTGCCAGCAGTTTCTTCCGGGGAAATGAAAAACTGTTTTTT.

CDR3 sequence (DNA): TGTGCCAGCAGCCTCGGACTATCTCCTAATGAGCAGTTCTTC. Protein: CASSLGLSPNEQFF. The V call is TRBV11-3, the J call TRBJ2-1; D is perhaps TRBD2 (6 bases). Deletions cut 5 bases from V and 7 bases from J, with 15 bases between. The CDR3 runs to 14 residues. Germline CDR1 and CDR2: SGHNT and YENEEA.

V is TRBV4-2 and J is TRBJ1-2; D call uncertain. The germline V and J ends were trimmed by 0 bases and 4 bases, with 6 bases remaining between them. The CDR3 is 13 residues long. Germline values: CDR1 LGHNA, CDR2 YNFKEQ. The CDR3 coding sequence is TGTGCCAGCAGCCAAGAACAGAGCTATGGCTACACCTTC. Amino acid sequence: CASSQEQSYGYTF.

This chain uses TRBV18 with TRBJ1-4, with D maybe TRBD1 (6 bases). The CDR3 runs 15 residues. V was pared by 3 bases and J by 3 bases, with 11 bases between. The germline V gene has CDR1 KGHSH and CDR2 LQKENI. CDR3 residues: CASSPQKGANEKLFF. DNA of the CDR3: TGTGCCAGCTCACCTCAGAAGGGGGCTAATGAAAAACTGTTTTTT.

In this sample, this clonotype turned up a few times. The chain carries TRBV28 and TRBJ1-1; no firm D call. Per the germline V gene, CDR1 is MDHEN and CDR2 is SYDVKM. This CDR3 spans 15 amino acids. With 3 bases removed from V and 1 base from J, the gap between germline ends came to 12 bases. This chain's CDR3 is CASSFRVDSNTEAFF. CDR3 nucleotide sequence: TGTGCCAGCAGTTTTAGGGTGGATTCGAACACTGAAGCTTTCTTT. Based on the CDR3 plus reference TRBV28 and TRBJ1-1, the full variable domain is DVKVTQSSRYLVKRTGEKVFLECVQDMDHENMFWYRQDPGLGLRLIYFSYDVKMKEKGDIPEGYSVSREKKERFSLILESASTNQTSMYLCASSFRVDSNTEAFFGQGTRLTVV.

The chain couples TRBV13 to TRBJ2-7; weak D call: TRBD2 (6 bases). Germline V lookup: CDR1 PRHDT, CDR2 FYEKMQ (reference sequence). The CDR3 runs to 15 residues. The V and J ends lost 4 bases and 4 bases respectively, with 17 bases between them. The CDR3 DNA follows: TGTGCCAGCAGCTCTGGGGGGAGCGGATCTTACGAGCAGTACTTC. It specifies CASSSGGSGSYEQYF.

The CDR3 here is CATSGRTSSGANVLTF. The CDR3 region has the DNA TGTGCCACCAGTGGTAGGACCAGCTCTGGGGCCAACGTCCTGACTTTC. The chain joins TRBV24-1 to TRBJ2-6, with D unresolved. V lost 5 bases to trimming and J lost 0 bases, with 10 bases between them. The CDR3 length is 16 residues. CDR1 is KGHDR, CDR2 SFDVKD, per germline.

This rearrangement joins TRBV28 to TRBJ2-7, with 7 nucleotides matching TRBD1. The ends lost 8 bases at V and 2 bases at J; junction bases unmatched: 6. The CDR3 is 13 residues long. Germline CDR1 and CDR2: MDHEN and SYDVKM. CDR3 in DNA: TGTGCCAGCTACAGGGGTCAACCCTACGAGCAGTACTTC. This sequence encodes CASYRGQPYEQYF.

The rearrangement uses TRBV6-2 or TRBV6-3 and TRBJ1-1; TRBD1 might be the D (6 bases). The CDR3 has 14 amino acids. V lost 0 bases and J lost 11, with 16 bases in between. Germline values: CDR1 MNHEY, CDR2 SVGEGT. The CDR3 DNA is TGTGCCAGCAGTTACTCGACAGGAGTTTGGTCGGCTTTCTTT. Protein: CASSYSTGVWSAFF.

The CDR3: CASSLGLVSLEQYF. In DNA, the CDR3 is TGCGCCAGCAGCTTGGGACTAGTCAGCCTCGAGCAGTACTTC. The chain couples TRBV5-1 to TRBJ2-7, with a possible D match to TRBD2 (6 bases). The CDR3 is 14 residues long. The germline CDR1 and CDR2 sequences are SGHRS and YFSETQ. V was cut by 0 bases and J by 6 bases, with 13 bases left in between.

The chain employs TRBV2 and TRBJ2-5; weak D call: TRBD1 (6 bases). The V gene lost 6 bases and the J gene lost 4 bases, with 12 bases spanning the gap. The CDR3 is made up of 13 amino acids. The V gene's germline CDR1 is SNHLY and CDR2 FYNNEI. Here the CDR3 DNA reads TGTGCCAGCAGGGGGGCCCTCTTAGAGACCCAGTACTTC. It encodes CASRGALLETQYF.

In DNA, the CDR3 is TGTGCCATCAGTGGGACCGGGACTAGCGGGGACAATGAGCAGTTCTTC. As protein: CAISGTGTSGDNEQFF. The rearrangement joins TRBV10-3 to TRBJ2-1, with 13 bases that match TRBD2. V dropped 4 bases and J dropped 5; count of bases not matched to a gene: 5. CDR1 and CDR2 from the germline V gene are ENHRY and SYGVKD. CDR3 size: 16 residues.

The chain couples TRBV20-1 to TRBJ2-1, with 10 nucleotides matching TRBD2. The germline CDR1 and CDR2 sequences are DFQATT and SNEGSKA (reference sequence). Trimming took 0 bases from V and 4 from J; bases not matched to a gene: 3. There are 15 residues in the CDR3. Here the CDR3 reads CSARDTSGKYNEQFF. DNA of the CDR3: TGCAGTGCTAGAGATACTAGCGGGAAATACAATGAGCAGTTCTTC.

At least ten counts were recorded for this clonotype. The CDR3 here is CASSQDDFNYNEQFF. The CDR3 DNA is TGCGCCAGCAGCCAAGACGACTTCAACTACAATGAGCAGTTCTTC. V and J are TRBV4-3 and TRBJ2-1; D remains ambiguous. The CDR3 extends over 15 amino acids. Germline-derived CDR1 and CDR2 are LGHNA and YSLEER. The V end was cut by 0 bases, the J end by 3 bases, with 9 bases between.

There are a few counts of this clonotype. This chain links TRBV5-6 with TRBJ1-2, with D tentatively TRBD1 (6 bases). There are 13 residues in the CDR3. Germline assignment: CDR1 SGHDT and CDR2 YYEEEE. Trimming removed 3 bases at V and 4 bases at J, with 10 bases between. CDR3 nucleotide sequence: TGTGCCAGCAGCTCCGGGACAAGCTATGGCTACACCTTC. It encodes CASSSGTSYGYTF.

The chain uses TRBV7-2 and TRBJ2-7, with TRBD2 matching over 9 bases. V was pared by 1 base and J by 5 bases, with 9 bases of the junction left unmatched. The CDR3 runs to 16 residues. The V gene's germline CDR1 is SGHTA and CDR2 FQGNSA. The CDR3, as DNA: TGTGCCAGCAGCTTAGTTAGCGGGAGACTAATCAACGAGCAGTACTTC. It translates to CASSLVSGRLINEQYF. Based on the CDR3 plus reference TRBV7-2 and TRBJ2-7, the full variable domain is GAGVSQSPSNKVTEKGKDVELRCDPISGHTALYWYRQSLGQGLEFLIYFQGNSAPDKSGLPSDRFSAERTGGSVSTLTIQRTQQEDSAVYLCASSLVSGRLINEQYFGPGTRLTVT.

This clonotype was detected a few times. The rearrangement uses TRBV6-5 and TRBJ2-1; 12 bases match TRBD2. CDR3 length equals 16 residues. CDR1 MNHEY and CDR2 SVGAGI come from the germline V gene. J was trimmed by 7 bases and V by 8 bases; bases with no gene match: 12. In DNA form, the CDR3 reads TGTGCCAGCGGTCTAGCGGGAGGGCCCTCGGCTAATGAGCAGTTCTTC. As protein: CASGLAGGPSANEQFF.

The chain has TRBV21-1 and TRBJ1-1. TRBV21-1 is described as a pseudogene. This CDR3 has 16 residues. CDR3 amino acids: CASSKELVEDDTEAFF. DNA for the CDR3: TGTGCCAGCAGCAAAGAATTAGTGGAGGACGATACTGAAGCTTTCTTT.

The rearrangement links TRBV6-1 to TRBJ2-1; D remains unclear. The germline CDR1 and CDR2 sequences are MNHNS and SASEGT. With 1 base removed from V and 7 bases from J, the gap between germline ends came to 5 bases. This CDR3 contains 12 residues. CDR3 residues: CASSEVRNEQFF. In nucleotides, the CDR3 is TGTGCCAGCAGTGAAGTGAGGAATGAGCAGTTCTTC.